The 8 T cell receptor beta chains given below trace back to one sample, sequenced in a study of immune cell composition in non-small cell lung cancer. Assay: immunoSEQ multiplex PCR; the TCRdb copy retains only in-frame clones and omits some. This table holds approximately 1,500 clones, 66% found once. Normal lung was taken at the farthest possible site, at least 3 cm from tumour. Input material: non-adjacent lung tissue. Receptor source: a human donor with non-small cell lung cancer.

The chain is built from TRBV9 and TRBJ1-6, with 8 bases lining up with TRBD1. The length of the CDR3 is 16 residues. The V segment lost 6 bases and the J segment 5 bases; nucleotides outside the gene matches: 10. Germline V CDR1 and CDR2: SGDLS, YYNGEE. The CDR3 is CASTHTRDRNNSPLHF. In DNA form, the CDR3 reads TGTGCCAGCACCCACACCCGGGACAGGAATAATTCACCCCTCCACTTT.

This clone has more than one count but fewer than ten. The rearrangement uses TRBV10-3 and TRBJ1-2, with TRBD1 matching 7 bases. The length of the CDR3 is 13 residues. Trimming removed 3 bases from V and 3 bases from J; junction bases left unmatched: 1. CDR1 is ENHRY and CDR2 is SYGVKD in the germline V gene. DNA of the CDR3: TGTGCCATCAGTGACCAGGGGGACTATGGCTACACCTTC. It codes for CAISDQGDYGYTF.

The CDR3 sequence: CATRLPTTSTDTQYF. CDR3 in DNA: TGTGCCACCAGGCTACCTACTACTTCCACAGATACGCAGTATTTT. The chain has TRBV15 and TRBJ2-3; the D is unclear. The CDR3 spans 15 residues. The V end lost 6 bases, the J end lost 2 bases, and 15 bases lay between the germline ends. Germline-derived CDR1 and CDR2 are LNHNV and YYDKDF (reference sequence).

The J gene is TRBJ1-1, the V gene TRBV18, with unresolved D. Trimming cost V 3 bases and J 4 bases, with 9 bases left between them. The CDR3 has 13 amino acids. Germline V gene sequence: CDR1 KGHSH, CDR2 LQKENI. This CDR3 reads CASSPRESTEAFF. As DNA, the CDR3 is TGTGCCAGCTCACCGAGGGAGAGCACTGAAGCTTTCTTT.

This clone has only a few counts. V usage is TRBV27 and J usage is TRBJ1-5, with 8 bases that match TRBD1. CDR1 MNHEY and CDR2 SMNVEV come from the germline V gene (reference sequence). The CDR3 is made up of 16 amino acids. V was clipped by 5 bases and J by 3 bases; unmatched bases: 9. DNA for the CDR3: TGTGCCAGCAGTCCTTTGGCAGGGGGCATCAATCAGCCCCAGCATTTT. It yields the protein CASSPLAGGINQPQHF.

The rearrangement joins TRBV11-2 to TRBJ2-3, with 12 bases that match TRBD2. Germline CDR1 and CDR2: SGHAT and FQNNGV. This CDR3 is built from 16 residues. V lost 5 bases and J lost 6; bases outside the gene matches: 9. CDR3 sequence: CASSPRTSGIWDTQYF. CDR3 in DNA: TGTGCCAGCAGCCCAAGGACTAGCGGGATATGGGATACGCAGTATTTT.

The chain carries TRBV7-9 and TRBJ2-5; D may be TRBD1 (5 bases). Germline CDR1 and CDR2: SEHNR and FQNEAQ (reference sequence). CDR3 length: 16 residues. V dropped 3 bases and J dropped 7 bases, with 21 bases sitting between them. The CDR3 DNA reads TGTGCCAGCAGCTTCAGAAGTATATCAGGGTGGCCGACCCAGTACTTC. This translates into CASSFRSISGWPTQYF.

The CDR3 region has the DNA TGTGCCAGCAGCGAGACTAGCGGGACCTACGAGCAGTACTTC. It encodes CASSETSGTYEQYF. The chain employs TRBV5-6 and TRBJ2-7, with TRBD2 matching 11 bases. The CDR3 extends over 14 amino acids. Per germline, CDR1 SGHDT and CDR2 YYEEEE. Germline trimming cut 4 bases from V and 2 bases from J; bases unmatched to any gene: 2. Together with reference TRBV5-6 and TRBJ2-7, the CDR3 gives the full variable domain: DAGVTQSPTHLIKTRGQQVTLRCSPKSGHDTVSWYQQALGQGPQFIFQYYEEEERQRGNFPDRFSGHQFPNYSSELNVNALLLGDSALYLCASSETSGTYEQYFGPGTRLTVT.